The clone carrying this TCR beta chain was seen only a few times. Its matching antigen is unknown. This record belongs to a study of blood T cells in healthy people across ages. Study-level results: Investigators treated diversity estimates from one million T cells as underestimates. Comparison with aged donors showed that long-lived donors had more naive CD4+ cells and higher diversity.

A second roughly 7 to 11 cycle PCR used barcoded and J-beta primers. TCRdb passed the 5' RACE reads through MiXCR, listing each CDR3 protein once. The sample shows hundreds of thousands of distinct CDR3 sequences, roughly 49% of them seen only once. A minimum of 7 million PBMCs was isolated per sample. Sequencing used blood. This TCR came from an older woman in good health.

The CDR3 protein is CASSQDHIAGGPSGANVLTF. The CDR3 DNA reads TGCGCCAGCAGCCAAGACCACATAGCGGGAGGTCCCTCTGGGGCCAACGTCCTGACTTTC. The chain is built from TRBV4-3 and TRBJ2-6; 10 positions match TRBD2. With 0 bases clipped from V and 0 bases from J, the junction kept 8 bases outside the gene matches. Germline V gene sequence: CDR1 LGHNA, CDR2 YSLEER. CDR3 size: 20 residues.